The subject of this entry is one T cell receptor (beta chain). Here immunoSEQ multiplex PCR was the method, and the copy in TCRdb shows in-frame clones only, minus some. The sample contains 9,900 or so clones, 80% to 90% of which appear only once. Trimming removed 3 bases at V and 4 bases at J, with 15 bases between. In germline, CDR1 is MNHNS, CDR2 SASEGT. The CDR3 has 16 amino acids. This entry comes from a study of blood T cell repertoires in COVID-19. The genes are TRBV6-1 and TRBJ2-2; TRBD1 is a possible D gene (5 bases). The sample taken for sequencing was peripheral blood. The clonotype was recovered from a human donor in a cohort sampled during active COVID-19. This CDR3 reads CASSDRRQFPTGELFF. The DNA of the CDR3 is TGTGCCAGCAGTGACCGGAGACAGTTCCCCACCGGGGAGCTGTTTTTT.